These T cell receptor beta chains were read from a single sample in a study of prognosis after radiotherapy for stage I lung cancer. Each CDR3 protein is one row after TCRdb ran MiXCR on the multiplex PCR reads. The table has some 16,000 distinct CDR3 sequences, over 25% seen once. The specimen comprised PBMCs, sampled before or after stereotactic body radiation therapy (not recorded which). These receptors came from a donor at least 50 years old with non-small cell lung cancer. Each CDR3 is given with its conserved first and last residue. Fields, in order: V gene, D gene, clone size, J gene, CDR3 DNA, CDR3 protein. A D gene is named only where the DNA matches it firmly. Not all rows give a size; the values are once, few, many and, for expanded clones, a class.

>TRBV7-8|TRBD2|medium-sized|TRBJ2-3
TGTGCCAGCAGCCATAAGGGACTAGACCTTAGGGGCACAGATACGCAGTATTTT
CASSHKGLDLRGTDTQYF
>TRBV20-1|NA|many|TRBJ1-1
TGCAGTGCTAGAGAACGATATGAAGCTTTCTTT
CSARERYEAFF
>TRBV6-2/TRBV6-3|TRBD2|NA|TRBJ2-1
TGTGCCAGCAGTGAAGGGACTAGCGCGAGTTATCAGTTCTTC
CASSEGTSASYQFF
>TRBV5-5|NA|many|TRBJ2-1
TGTGCCAGCAGCTTGAGGTGGCAGGGTGGGAATGAGCAGTTCTTC
CASSLRWQGGNEQFF
>TRBV25-1|NA|many|TRBJ1-3
TGTGCCAGCAGTGAATATGGAGCAGAAGGCGGCTCTGGAAACACCATATATTTT
CASSEYGAEGGSGNTIYF
>TRBV30|TRBD2|many|TRBJ2-2
TGTGCCTGGAACAACAGGCTAGCGGCCAACACCGGGGAGCTGTTTTTT
CAWNNRLAANTGELFF
>TRBV19|TRBD2|many|TRBJ2-1
TGTGCCAGTAATAGGGCTAGCGGGCATTTTAACAATGAGCAGTTCTTC
CASNRASGHFNNEQFF
>TRBV6-5|TRBD1|once|TRBJ2-6
TGTGCCAGCAGCACCTTCCCCGGACAGGGGTCGTCTGTGGCCAACGTCCTGACTTTC
CASSTFPGQGSSVANVLTF
>TRBV18|TRBD2|many|TRBJ2-1
TGTGCCAGTCACAGGACTAGCGGGAATGGTGAGCAGTTCTTC
CASHRTSGNGEQFF
>TRBV5-4|NA|many|TRBJ1-1
TGTGCCAGCACCTTACAGGGATCCACTCTCCCGAACACTGAAGCTTTCTTT
CASTLQGSTLPNTEAFF
>TRBV27|NA|many|TRBJ1-5
TGTGCCAGCAGCCCCCTGGGAGGAAGCAATCAGCCCCAGCATTTT
CASSPLGGSNQPQHF
>TRBV11-1|NA|many|TRBJ1-1
TGTGCCAGCAGCCCCAGGACCTTGAACACTGAAGCTTTCTTT
CASSPRTLNTEAFF
>TRBV5-1|TRBD2|many|TRBJ2-1
TGCGCCAGCAGCGAGGTAGCGGGAGGCATTTACAATGAGCAGTTCTTC
CASSEVAGGIYNEQFF
>TRBV4-1|NA|many|TRBJ2-1
TGCGCCAGCAGCCAAGTACAGAACCCGAATGAGCAGTTCTTC
CASSQVQNPNEQFF
>TRBV11-2|NA|many|TRBJ2-6
TGTGCCAGCAGTGCGAGATCTGGGGCCAACGTCCTGACTTTC
CASSARSGANVLTF
>TRBV6-4|NA|medium-sized|TRBJ2-3
TGTGCCAGCAGTTCCGTTGACCCGACCCCCACAGGGGATACGCAGTATTTT
CASSSVDPTPTGDTQYF
>TRBV19|NA|many|TRBJ2-3
TGTGCCAGTAGTATAGAGCGGGCCACAGATACGCAGTATTTT
CASSIERATDTQYF
>TRBV5-1|TRBD1|many|TRBJ2-7
TGCGCCAGCAGCTTGGAGGGACAGCACCTAGATGAGCAGTACTTC
CASSLEGQHLDEQYF
>TRBV7-6|TRBD1|NA|TRBJ1-5
TGTGCCAGCGACCTCTTCCCCGGGACAGGGGATCAGCCCCAGCATTTT
CASDLFPGTGDQPQHF
>TRBV28|TRBD1|many|TRBJ1-1
TGTGCCAGCAGTTTAGATAGGGGGCGATCTGAAGCTTTCTTT
CASSLDRGRSEAFF